A selection of T cell receptor beta chains follows, all from one sample in a study of identical twins. TCRdb passed the 5' RACE reads through MiXCR, listing each CDR3 protein once. In the table there are roughly 690,000 distinct CDR3 sequences, approximately 6.1% of which are singletons. The sample comprised naive T cells sorted from blood. These receptors were taken from a man aged 18 to 30 in good health. Both conserved end residues are part of each CDR3. The order of the fields is V gene, D gene, CDR3 protein. The D gene is left open where the match is weak.

>TRBV4-3|TRBD2
CASSRASGGTYEQYF
>TRBV6-5|TRBD1
CASSYPSAGTGVYTEAFF
>TRBV12-3/TRBV12-4|TRBD1
CASSGQEYSGANVLTF
>TRBV7-9|TRBD2
CASSPDSSRESRF
>TRBV5-1|-
CASSLGLAGDQPQHF
>TRBV4-1|-
CASSQEGARSLNTEAFF
>TRBV12-3/TRBV12-4|-
CASMYRQGNEKLFF
>TRBV27|-
CASRPNGGAHTGELFF
>TRBV11-2|-
CASSLEWGTGNEQFF
>TRBV7-9|-
CASSLVEDRGEKLFF
>TRBV6-2/TRBV6-3|TRBD1
CAARDRALMNTEAFF
>TRBV5-6|-
CASSLEGVAYEQYF
>TRBV6-1|-
CASSEAREKLFF